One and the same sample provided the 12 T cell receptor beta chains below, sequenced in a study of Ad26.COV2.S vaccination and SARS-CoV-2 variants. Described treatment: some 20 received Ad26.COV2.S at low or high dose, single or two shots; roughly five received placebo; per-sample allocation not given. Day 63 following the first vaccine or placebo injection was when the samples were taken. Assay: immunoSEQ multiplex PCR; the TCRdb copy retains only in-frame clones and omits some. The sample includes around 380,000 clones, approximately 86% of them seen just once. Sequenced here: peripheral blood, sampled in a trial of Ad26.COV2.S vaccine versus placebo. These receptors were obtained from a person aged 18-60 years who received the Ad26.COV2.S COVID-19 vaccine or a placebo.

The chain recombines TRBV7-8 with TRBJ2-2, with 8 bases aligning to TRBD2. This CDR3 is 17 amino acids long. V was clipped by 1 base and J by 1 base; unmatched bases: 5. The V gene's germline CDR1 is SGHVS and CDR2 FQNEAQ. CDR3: CASSLEGGLGNTGELFF. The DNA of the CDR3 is TGTGCCAGCAGCTTAGAGGGGGGACTAGGGAACACCGGGGAGCTGTTTTTT.

The CDR3 nucleotides read TGTGCCAGCAGCCTCTTCAGGGGGATCGGGAACACTGAAGCTTTCTTT. Protein product: CASSLFRGIGNTEAFF. The chain links TRBV7-9 to TRBJ1-1; 7 nucleotides match TRBD1. V lost 5 bases, J lost 1 base, and 10 bases stayed unmatched. Germline CDR1 reads SEHNR; CDR2 reads FQNEAQ (reference sequence). The CDR3 totals 16 residues.

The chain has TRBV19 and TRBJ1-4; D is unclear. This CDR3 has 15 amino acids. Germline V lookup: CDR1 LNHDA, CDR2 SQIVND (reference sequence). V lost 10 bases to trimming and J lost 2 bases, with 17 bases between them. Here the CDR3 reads CATHPLGQTNEKLFF. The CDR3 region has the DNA TGTGCCACCCACCCCTTAGGGCAGACTAATGAAAAACTGTTTTTT.

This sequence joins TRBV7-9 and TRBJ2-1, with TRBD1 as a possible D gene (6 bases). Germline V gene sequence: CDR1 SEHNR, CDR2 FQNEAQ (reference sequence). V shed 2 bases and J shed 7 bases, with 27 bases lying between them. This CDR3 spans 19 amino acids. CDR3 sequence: CASSLSPLQGKGHGNEQFF. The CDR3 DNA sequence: TGTGCCAGCAGCTTAAGTCCCCTCCAGGGGAAGGGACATGGAAATGAGCAGTTCTTC.

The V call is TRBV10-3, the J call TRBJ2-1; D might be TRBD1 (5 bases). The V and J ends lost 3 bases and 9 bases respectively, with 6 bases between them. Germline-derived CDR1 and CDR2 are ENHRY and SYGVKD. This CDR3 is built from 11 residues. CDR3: CAISEQVEQFF. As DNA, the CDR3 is TGTGCCATCAGTGAACAGGTTGAGCAGTTCTTC.

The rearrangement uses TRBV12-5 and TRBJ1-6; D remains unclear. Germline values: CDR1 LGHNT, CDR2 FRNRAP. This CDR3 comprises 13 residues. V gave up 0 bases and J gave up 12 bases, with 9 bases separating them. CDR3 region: CASGLVPDIPLHF. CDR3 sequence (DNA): TGTGCTAGTGGTTTGGTCCCGGATATACCCCTCCACTTT. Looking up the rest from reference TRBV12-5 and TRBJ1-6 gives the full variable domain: DARVTQTPRHKVTEMGQEVTMRCQPILGHNTVFWYRQTMMQGLELLAYFRNRAPLDDSGMPKDRFSAEMPDATLATLKIQPSEPRDSAVYFCASGLVPDIPLHFGNGTRLTVT.

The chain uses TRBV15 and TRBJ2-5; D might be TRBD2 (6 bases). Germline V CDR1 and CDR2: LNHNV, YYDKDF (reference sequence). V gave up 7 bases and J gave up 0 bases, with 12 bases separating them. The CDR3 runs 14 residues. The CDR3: CATNAGRYQETQYF. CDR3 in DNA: TGTGCCACCAACGCGGGGCGGTACCAAGAGACCCAGTACTTC.

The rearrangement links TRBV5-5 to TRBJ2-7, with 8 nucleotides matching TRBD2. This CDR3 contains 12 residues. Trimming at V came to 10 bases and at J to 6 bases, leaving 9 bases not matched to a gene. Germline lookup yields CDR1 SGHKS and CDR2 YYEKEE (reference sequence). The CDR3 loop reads CASLAGPSEQYF. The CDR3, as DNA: TGTGCCTCCTTAGCGGGGCCTTCCGAGCAGTACTTC.

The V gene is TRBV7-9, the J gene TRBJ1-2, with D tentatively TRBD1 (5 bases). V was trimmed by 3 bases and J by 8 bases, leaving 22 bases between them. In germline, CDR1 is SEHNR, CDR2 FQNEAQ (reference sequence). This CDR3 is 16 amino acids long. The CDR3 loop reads CASSLKGPGGSQGYTF. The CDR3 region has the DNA TGTGCCAGCAGCTTGAAGGGTCCGGGGGGTTCGCAAGGCTACACCTTC.

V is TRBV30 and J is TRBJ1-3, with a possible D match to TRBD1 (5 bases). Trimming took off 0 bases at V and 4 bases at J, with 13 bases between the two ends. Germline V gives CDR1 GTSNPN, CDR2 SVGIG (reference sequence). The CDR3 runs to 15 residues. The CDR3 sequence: CAWSVQGASGNTIYF. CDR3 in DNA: TGTGCCTGGAGTGTTCAAGGGGCCTCAGGAAACACCATATATTTT.

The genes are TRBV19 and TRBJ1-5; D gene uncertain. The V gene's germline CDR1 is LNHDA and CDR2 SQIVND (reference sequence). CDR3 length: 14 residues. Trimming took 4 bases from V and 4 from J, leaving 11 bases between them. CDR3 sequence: CASSSQETNQPQHF. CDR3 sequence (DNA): TGTGCCAGTAGTAGCCAGGAAACAAATCAGCCCCAGCATTTT.

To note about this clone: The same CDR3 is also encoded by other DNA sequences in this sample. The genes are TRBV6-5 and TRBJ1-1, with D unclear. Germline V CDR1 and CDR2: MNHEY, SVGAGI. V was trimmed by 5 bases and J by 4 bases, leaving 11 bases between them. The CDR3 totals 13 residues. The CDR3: CASSPGRGTEAFF. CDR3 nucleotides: TGTGCCAGCAGTCCAGGACGGGGCACTGAAGCTTTCTTT.